This T cell receptor (beta chain) was sequenced for a study of OX40 agonist ivuxolimab in advanced cancers. Patients were ineligible given autoimmune disease history or systemic immunosuppression. The CDR3 runs to 13 residues. The germline V gene has CDR1 SGDLS and CDR2 YYNGEE. V lost 4 bases and J lost 6; bases outside the gene matches: 2. Using immunoSEQ multiplex PCR, the repertoire was profiled, and TCRdb retains in-frame clones only, with some absent. The data show 50,000 to 75,000 clones, 80% to 90% seen once. This chain connects TRBV9 to TRBJ1-5; 9 bases fit TRBD1. This specimen consisted of CD4+ or CD8+ T cells sorted from blood, obtained in a trial of the OX40 agonist ivuxolimab. The sequence derives from an adult with an advanced solid tumor such as melanoma, head and neck, liver or kidney cancer. CDR3 region: CASSTDRGQPQHF. CDR3 nucleotide sequence: TGTGCCAGCAGCACGGACAGGGGTCAGCCCCAGCATTTT. The entire variable domain, with the rest obtained from reference TRBV9 and TRBJ1-5, is as follows: DSGVTQTPKHLITATGQRVTLRCSPRSGDLSVYWYQQSLDQGLQFLIQYYNGEERAKGNILERFSAQQFPDLHSELNLSSLELGDSALYFCASSTDRGQPQHFGDGTRLSIL.